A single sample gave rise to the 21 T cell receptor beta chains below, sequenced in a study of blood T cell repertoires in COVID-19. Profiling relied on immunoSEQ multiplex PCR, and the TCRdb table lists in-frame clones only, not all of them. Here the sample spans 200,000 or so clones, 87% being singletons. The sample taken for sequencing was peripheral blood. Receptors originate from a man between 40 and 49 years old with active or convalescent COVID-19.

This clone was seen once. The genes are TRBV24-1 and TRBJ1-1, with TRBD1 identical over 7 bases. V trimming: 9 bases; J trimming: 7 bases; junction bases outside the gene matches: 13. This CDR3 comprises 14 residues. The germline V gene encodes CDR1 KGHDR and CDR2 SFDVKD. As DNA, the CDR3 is TGTGCCACCCTAAAGAAGGGGGCATATGGTGAAGCTTTCTTT. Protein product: CATLKKGAYGEAFF.

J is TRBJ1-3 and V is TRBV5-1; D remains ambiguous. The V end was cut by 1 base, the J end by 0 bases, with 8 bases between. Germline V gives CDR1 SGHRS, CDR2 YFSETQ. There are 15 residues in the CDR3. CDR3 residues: CASSLSGTSGNTIYF. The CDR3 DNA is TGCGCCAGCAGCTTGTCAGGAACCTCTGGAAACACCATATATTTT.

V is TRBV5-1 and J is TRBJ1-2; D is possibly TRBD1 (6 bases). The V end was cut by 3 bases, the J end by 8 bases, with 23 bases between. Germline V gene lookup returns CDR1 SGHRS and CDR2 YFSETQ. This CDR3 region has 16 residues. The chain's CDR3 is CASSSLQGSIVEGYTF. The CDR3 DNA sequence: TGCGCCAGCAGCTCTTTACAGGGCTCTATCGTGGAAGGCTACACCTTC.

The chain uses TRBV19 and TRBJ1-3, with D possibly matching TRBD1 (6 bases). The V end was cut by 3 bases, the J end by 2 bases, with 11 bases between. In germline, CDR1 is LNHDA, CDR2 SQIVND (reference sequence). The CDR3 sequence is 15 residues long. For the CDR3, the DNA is TGTGCCAGTAGTATTACGGCAGGGGCTGGAAACACCATATATTTT. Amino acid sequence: CASSITAGAGNTIYF.

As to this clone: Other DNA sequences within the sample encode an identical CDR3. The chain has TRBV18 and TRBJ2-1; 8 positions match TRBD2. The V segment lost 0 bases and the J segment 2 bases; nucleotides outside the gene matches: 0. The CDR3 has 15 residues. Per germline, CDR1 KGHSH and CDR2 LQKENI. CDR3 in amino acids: CASSPPGLAYNEQFF. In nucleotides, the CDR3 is TGTGCCAGCTCACCACCGGGACTAGCCTACAATGAGCAGTTCTTC.

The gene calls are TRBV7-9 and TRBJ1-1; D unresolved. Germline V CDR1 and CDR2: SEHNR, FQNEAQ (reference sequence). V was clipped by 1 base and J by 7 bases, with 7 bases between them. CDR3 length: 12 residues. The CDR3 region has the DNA TGTGCCAGCAGCTTAGGCAGAGGTGAAGCTTTCTTT. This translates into CASSLGRGEAFF.

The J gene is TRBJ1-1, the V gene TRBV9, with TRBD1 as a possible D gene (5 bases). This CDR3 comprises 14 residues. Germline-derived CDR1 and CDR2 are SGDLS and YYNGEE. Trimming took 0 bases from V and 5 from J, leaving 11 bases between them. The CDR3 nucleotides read TGTGCCAGCAGCGTAGATGGCAGGGTGACTGAAGCTTTCTTT. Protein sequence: CASSVDGRVTEAFF.

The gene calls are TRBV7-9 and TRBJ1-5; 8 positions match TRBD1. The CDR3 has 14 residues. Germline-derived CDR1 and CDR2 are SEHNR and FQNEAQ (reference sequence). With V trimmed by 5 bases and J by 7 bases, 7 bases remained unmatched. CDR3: CASSLGQGEQPQHF. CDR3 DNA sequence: TGTGCCAGCAGCCTAGGACAGGGCGAGCAGCCCCAGCATTTT.

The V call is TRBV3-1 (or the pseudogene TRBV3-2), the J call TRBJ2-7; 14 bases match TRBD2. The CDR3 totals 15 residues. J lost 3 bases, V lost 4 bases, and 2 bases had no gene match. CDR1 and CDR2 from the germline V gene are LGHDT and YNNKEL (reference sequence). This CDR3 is CASSRLAGGLYEQYF. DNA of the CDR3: TGTGCCAGCAGCCGACTAGCGGGAGGGCTCTACGAGCAGTACTTC.

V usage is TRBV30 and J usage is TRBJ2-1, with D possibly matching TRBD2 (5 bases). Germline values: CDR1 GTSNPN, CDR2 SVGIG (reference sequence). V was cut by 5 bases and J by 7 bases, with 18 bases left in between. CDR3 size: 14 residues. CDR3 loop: CAWAAGPPLNEQFF. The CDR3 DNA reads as TGTGCCTGGGCCGCGGGCCCGCCTCTTAATGAGCAGTTCTTC.

The CDR3: CASSPLGQGRGYTF. The DNA for the CDR3 is TGTGCCAGTAGTCCCCTGGGACAGGGCCGTGGCTACACCTTC. The chain uses TRBV19 and TRBJ1-2, with TRBD1 matching over 9 bases. This CDR3 region has 14 residues. The junction had 8 bases not matched to a gene; V was cut back by 5 bases and J by 7 bases. Germline assignment: CDR1 LNHDA and CDR2 SQIVND (reference sequence).

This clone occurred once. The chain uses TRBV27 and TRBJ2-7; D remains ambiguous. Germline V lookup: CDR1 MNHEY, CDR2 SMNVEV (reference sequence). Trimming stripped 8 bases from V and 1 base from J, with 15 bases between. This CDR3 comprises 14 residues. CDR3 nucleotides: TGTGCCAGCGGCGCCCGGCTGGAGTCCTACGAGCAGTACTTC. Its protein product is CASGARLESYEQYF.

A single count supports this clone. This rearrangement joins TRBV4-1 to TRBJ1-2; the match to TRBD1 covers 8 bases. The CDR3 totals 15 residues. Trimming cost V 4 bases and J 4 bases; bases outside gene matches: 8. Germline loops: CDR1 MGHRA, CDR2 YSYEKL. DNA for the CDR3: TGCGCCAGCAGCCCACAGACAGGGGCGGCCTATGGCTACACCTTC. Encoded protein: CASSPQTGAAYGYTF.

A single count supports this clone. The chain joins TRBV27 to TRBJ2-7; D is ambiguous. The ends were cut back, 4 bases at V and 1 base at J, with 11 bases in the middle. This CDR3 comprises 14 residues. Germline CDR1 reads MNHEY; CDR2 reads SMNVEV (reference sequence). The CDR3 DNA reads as TGTGCCAGCAGTTATAATGCAGTTTCCTACGAGCAGTACTTC. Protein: CASSYNAVSYEQYF.

The CDR3 reads CASSFGSAGGSADTQYF. The CDR3 region has the DNA TGCGCCAGCAGCTTCGGATCAGCGGGGGGGAGCGCAGATACGCAGTATTTT. The chain recombines TRBV5-1 with TRBJ2-3; 10 bases map to TRBD2. Trimming took 2 bases from V and 4 from J; bases not matched to a gene: 10. Germline V CDR1 and CDR2: SGHRS, YFSETQ. The CDR3 extends over 17 amino acids.

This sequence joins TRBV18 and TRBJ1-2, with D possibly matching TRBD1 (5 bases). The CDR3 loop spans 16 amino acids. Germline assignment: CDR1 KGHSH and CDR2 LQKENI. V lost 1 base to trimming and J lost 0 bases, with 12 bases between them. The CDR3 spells CASSPQKGIPNYGYTF. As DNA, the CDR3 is TGTGCCAGCTCACCACAGAAGGGGATCCCTAACTATGGCTACACCTTC. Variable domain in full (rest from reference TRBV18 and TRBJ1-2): NAGVMQNPRHLVRRRGQEARLRCSPMKGHSHVYWYRQLPEEGLKFMVYLQKENIIDESGMPKERFSAEFPKEGPSILRIQQVVRGDSAAYFCASSPQKGIPNYGYTFGSGTRLTVV.

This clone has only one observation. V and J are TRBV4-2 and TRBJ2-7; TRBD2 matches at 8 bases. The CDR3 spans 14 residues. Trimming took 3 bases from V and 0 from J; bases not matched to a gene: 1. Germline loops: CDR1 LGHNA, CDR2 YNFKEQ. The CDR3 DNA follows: TGTGCCAGCAGCCATAGCGGGACCTCCTACGAGCAGTACTTC. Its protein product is CASSHSGTSYEQYF.

CDR3 amino acids: CASSLNNEQFF. In DNA form, the CDR3 reads TGTGCCAGCAGCTTAAACAATGAGCAGTTCTTC. The chain links TRBV14 to TRBJ2-1, with D unclear. This CDR3 region has 11 residues. Trimming left V 5 bases short and J 5 bases short, with 4 bases between. The germline gives CDR1 SGHDN, CDR2 FVKESK.

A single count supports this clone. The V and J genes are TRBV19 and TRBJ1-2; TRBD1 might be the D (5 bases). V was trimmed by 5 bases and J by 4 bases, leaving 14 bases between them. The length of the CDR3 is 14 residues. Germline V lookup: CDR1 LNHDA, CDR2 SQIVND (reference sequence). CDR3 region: CASSAIAGTYGYTF. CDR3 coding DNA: TGTGCCAGTAGTGCGATTGCGGGGACCTATGGCTACACCTTC.

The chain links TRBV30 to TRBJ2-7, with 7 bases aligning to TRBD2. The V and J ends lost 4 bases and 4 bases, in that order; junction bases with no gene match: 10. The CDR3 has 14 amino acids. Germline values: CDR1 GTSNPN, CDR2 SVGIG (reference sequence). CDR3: CAWTDPGLPYEQYF. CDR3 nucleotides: TGTGCCTGGACCGATCCGGGACTACCATACGAGCAGTACTTC.

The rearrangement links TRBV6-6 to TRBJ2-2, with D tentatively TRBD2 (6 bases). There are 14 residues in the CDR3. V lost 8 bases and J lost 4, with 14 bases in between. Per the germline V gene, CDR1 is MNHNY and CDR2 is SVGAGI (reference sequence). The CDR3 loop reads CASRPGLSTGELFF. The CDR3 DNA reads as TGTGCCAGCCGGCCGGGACTGAGCACCGGGGAGCTGTTTTTT.